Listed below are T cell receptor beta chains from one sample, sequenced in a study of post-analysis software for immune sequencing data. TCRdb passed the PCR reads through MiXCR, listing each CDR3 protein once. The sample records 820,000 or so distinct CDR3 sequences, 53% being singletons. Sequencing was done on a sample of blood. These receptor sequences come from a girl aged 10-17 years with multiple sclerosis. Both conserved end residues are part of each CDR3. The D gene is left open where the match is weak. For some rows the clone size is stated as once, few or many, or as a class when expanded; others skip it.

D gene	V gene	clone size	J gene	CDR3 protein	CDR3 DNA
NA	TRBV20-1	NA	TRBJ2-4	CSVSTGPKNIQYF	TGCAGTGTTTCCACGGGACCAAAAAACATTCAGTACTTC
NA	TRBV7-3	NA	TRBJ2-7	CASSLQRSSCEQYF	TGTGCCAGCAGCTTACAGCGAAGTTCGTGCGAGCAGTACTTC
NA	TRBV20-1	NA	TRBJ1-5	CSARDGAGNQPQHF	TGCAGTGCTAGAGATGGGGCAGGCAATCAGCCCCAGCATTTT
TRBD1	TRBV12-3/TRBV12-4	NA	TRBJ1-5	CASTPGGWQPQHF	TGTGCCAGCACCCCAGGGGGCTGGCAGCCCCAGCATTTT
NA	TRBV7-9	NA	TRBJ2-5	CASIQGGSGETQYF	TGTGCCAGCATCCAAGGGGGATCTGGAGAGACCCAGTACTTC
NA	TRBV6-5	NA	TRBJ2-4	CASSEQGGKQYF	TGTGCCAGCAGCGAACAGGGGGGGAAGCAGTACTTC
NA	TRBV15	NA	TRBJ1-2	CATSRDRAANYGYTF	TGTGCCACCAGCAGAGATCGGGCAGCCAACTATGGCTACACCTTC
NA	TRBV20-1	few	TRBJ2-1	CSARDREGAQYNEQFF	TGCAGTGCTAGAGATCGGGAAGGGGCACAATACAATGAGCAGTTCTTC
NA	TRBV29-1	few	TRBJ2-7	CSVEGGGTYEQYF	TGCAGCGTTGAGGGTGGAGGGACCTACGAGCAGTACTTC
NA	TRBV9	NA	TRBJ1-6	CASSSGTSAVSPLHF	TGTGCCAGCAGCAGCGGGACGTCTGCCGTTTCACCCCTCCACTTT
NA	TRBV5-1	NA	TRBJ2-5	CASYSHQETQYF	TGCGCCAGCTACTCGCACCAAGAGACCCAGTACTTC
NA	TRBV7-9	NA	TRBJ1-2	CASSPSGNDRTHYGYTF	TGTGCCAGCAGCCCCTCAGGGAATGACCGGACACACTATGGCTACACCTTC
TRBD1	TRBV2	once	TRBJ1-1	CASRSDRGGTEAFF	TGTGCCAGCAGAAGCGACAGGGGTGGGACTGAAGCTTTCTTT
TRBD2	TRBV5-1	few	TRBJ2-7	CASSSGGLAGVYEQYF	TGCGCCAGCAGCTCGGGAGGACTAGCGGGGGTCTACGAGCAGTACTTC
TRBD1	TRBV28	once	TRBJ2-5	CAGRQGSETQYF	TGTGCCGGCAGACAGGGTTCAGAGACCCAGTACTTC
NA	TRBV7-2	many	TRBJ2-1	CASSPPGLRNNEQFF	TGCGCCAGCAGCCCCCCCGGGTTGCGGAACAATGAGCAGTTCTTC
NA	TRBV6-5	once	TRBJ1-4	CASSTISVRAEKLFF	TGTGCCAGCAGTACAATATCGGTCAGGGCGGAAAAACTGTTTTTT
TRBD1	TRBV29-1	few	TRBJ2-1	CSVADRVAETQFF	TGCAGCGTGGCGGACAGGGTCGCGGAGACCCAGTTCTTC
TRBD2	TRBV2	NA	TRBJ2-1	CASKGLAIPYNEQFF	TGTGCCAGCAAAGGACTAGCCATACCTTACAATGAGCAGTTCTTC
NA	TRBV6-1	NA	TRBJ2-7	CASSDQGPGEQYF	TGTGCCAGCAGTGACCAGGGACCAGGCGAGCAGTACTTC
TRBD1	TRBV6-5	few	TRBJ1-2	CASSQGQGVDYGYTF	TGTGCCAGCAGTCAGGGACAGGGAGTGGACTATGGCTACACCTTC
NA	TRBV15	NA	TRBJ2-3	CATSRDASPGQYF	TGTGCCACCAGCAGAGATGCCAGCCCTGGCCAGTATTTT
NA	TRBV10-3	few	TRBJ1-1	CAISPTVAEAFF	TGTGCCATCAGCCCGACCGTCGCTGAAGCTTTCTTT
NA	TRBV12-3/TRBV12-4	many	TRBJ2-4	CASSLIAKNIQYF	TGTGCCAGCAGCCTCATAGCCAAAAACATTCAGTACTTC
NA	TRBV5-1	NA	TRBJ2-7	CASSAGRQSSYEQYF	TGCGCCAGCAGCGCCGGGAGACAGAGCTCCTACGAGCAGTACTTC
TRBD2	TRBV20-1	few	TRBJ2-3	CSKQSWEGDTQYF	TGCAGTAAACAGTCCTGGGAGGGGGATACGCAGTATTTT
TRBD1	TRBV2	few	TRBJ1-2	CASRGLTGTYGYTF	TGTGCCAGCAGGGGGCTGACAGGGACTTATGGCTACACCTTC
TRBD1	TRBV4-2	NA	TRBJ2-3	CASSQGMGTGRTDTRYF	TGTGCCAGCAGCCAGGGAATGGGGACAGGGCGCACAGATACGCGGTATTTT
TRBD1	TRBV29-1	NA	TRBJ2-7	CSVEDQRQGAYEQYF	TGCAGCGTTGAAGATCAAAGACAGGGGGCATACGAGCAGTACTTC
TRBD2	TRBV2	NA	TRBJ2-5	CASSPGGLAGEETQYF	TGTGCCAGCAGCCCAGGGGGGTTAGCGGGAGAAGAGACCCAGTACTTC
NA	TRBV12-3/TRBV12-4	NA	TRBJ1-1	CASRLTRLNTEAFF	TGTGCCAGCAGACTAACCAGGTTGAACACTGAAGCTTTCTTT
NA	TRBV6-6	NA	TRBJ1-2	CASEASGYTF	TGTGCCAGCGAGGCATCAGGCTACACCTTC
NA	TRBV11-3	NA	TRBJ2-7	CASSPRRGGHHYEQYF	TGTGCCAGCAGCCCTCGGCGAGGGGGACATCACTACGAGCAGTACTTC
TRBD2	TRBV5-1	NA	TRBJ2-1	CASSLRLAGDKYNEQFF	TGCGCCAGCAGCTTGAGACTAGCGGGGGACAAATACAATGAGCAGTTCTTC
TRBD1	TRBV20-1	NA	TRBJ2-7	CSASPGRGISAEQYF	TGCAGTGCTTCCCCTGGCAGGGGGATATCTGCCGAGCAGTACTTC
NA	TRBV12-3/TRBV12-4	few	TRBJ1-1	CASSARVGLSEAFF	TGTGCCAGCAGTGCTAGGGTAGGGTTGAGTGAAGCTTTCTTT
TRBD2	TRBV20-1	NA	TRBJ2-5	CSARDFLAGGWETQYF	TGCAGTGCTAGAGATTTTCTAGCGGGAGGATGGGAGACCCAGTACTTC
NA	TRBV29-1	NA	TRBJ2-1	CSVSTSMNEQFF	TGCAGCGTTTCCACTAGTATGAATGAGCAGTTCTTC
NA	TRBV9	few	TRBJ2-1	CASSVGGGTAGVNEQFF	TGTGCCAGCAGCGTAGGTGGCGGGACCGCTGGGGTGAATGAGCAGTTCTTC
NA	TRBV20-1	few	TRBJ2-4	CSARDVGTGPGGFLYF	TGCAGTGCTAGAGATGTCGGGACTGGCCCAGGGGGATTCTTGTACTTC
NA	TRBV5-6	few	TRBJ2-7	CASSLGWEEQYF	TGTGCCAGCAGCTTGGGATGGGAAGAGCAGTACTTC
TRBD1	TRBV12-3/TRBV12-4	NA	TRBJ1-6	CASSWRQGGNSPLHF	TGTGCCAGCAGTTGGCGACAGGGTGGTAATTCACCCCTCCACTTT
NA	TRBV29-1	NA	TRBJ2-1	CSVEWLDNEQFF	TGCAGCGTTGAGTGGTTAGACAATGAGCAGTTCTTC
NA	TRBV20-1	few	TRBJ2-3	CSARDLILQGPKTDTQYF	TGCAGTGCTAGAGACCTCATTTTACAAGGACCCAAAACAGATACGCAGTATTTT
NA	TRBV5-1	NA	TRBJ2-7	CASREGGHSLYEQYF	TGCGCCAGCAGGGAGGGTGGTCACAGCCTCTACGAGCAGTACTTC
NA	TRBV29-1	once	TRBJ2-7	CSGRDISTYEQYF	TGCAGCGGCCGGGACATAAGTACCTACGAGCAGTACTTC